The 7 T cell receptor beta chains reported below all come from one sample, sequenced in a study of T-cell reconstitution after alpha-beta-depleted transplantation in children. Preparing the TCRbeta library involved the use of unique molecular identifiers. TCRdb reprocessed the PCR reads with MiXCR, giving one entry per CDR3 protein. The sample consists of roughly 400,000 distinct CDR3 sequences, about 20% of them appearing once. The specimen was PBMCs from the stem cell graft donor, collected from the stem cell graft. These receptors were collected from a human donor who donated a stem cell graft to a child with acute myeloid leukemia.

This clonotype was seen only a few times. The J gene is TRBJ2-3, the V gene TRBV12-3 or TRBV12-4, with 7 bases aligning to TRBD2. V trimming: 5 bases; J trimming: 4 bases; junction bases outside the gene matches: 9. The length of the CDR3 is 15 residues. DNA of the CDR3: TGTGCCAGCAGTGTCACGGGGGGAGCGGCAGATACGCAGTATTTT. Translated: CASSVTGGAADTQYF.

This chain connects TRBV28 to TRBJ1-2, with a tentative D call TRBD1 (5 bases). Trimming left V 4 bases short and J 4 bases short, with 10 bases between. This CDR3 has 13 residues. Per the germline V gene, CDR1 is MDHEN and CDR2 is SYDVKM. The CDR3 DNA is TGTGCCAGCAGTTCAAGGGACCTCTATGGCTACACCTTC. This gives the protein CASSSRDLYGYTF.

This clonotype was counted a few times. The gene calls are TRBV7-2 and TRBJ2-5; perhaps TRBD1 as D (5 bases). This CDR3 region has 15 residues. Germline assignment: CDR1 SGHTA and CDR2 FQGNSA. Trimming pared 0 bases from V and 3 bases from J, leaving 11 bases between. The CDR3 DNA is TGTGCCAGCAGCTTAGCCCCAACAGGAAAAGAGACCCAGTACTTC. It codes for CASSLAPTGKETQYF.

The DNA of the CDR3 is TGTGCCAGCAGCTTAGCCCGGGACAGGGGGCGGCCGTACGAGCAGTACTTC. It yields the protein CASSLARDRGRPYEQYF. The V call is TRBV7-2, the J call TRBJ2-7; 12 nucleotides line up with TRBD1. The trim removed 0 bases at V and 4 bases at J, leaving 7 bases unmatched. Germline V gene data show CDR1 as SGHTA and CDR2 as FQGNSA. The CDR3 is 17 amino acids.

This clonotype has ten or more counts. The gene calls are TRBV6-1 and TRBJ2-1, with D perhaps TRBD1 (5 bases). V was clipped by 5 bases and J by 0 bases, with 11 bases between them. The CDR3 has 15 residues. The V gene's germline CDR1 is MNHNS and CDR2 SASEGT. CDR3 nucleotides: TGTGCCAGCAGTCCAAGGGGTAGCTCCTACAATGAGCAGTTCTTC. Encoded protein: CASSPRGSSYNEQFF.

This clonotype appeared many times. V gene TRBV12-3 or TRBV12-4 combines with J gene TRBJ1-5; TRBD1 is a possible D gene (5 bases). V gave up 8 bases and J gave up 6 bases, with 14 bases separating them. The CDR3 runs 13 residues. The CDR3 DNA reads TGTGCCAGCGTAATGGGGGGGAGTCAGCCCCAGCATTTT. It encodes CASVMGGSQPQHF.

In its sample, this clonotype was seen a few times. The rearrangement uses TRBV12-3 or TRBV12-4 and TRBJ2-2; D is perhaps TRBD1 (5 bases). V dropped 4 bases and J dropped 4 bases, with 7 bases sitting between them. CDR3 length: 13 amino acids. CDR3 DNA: TGTGCCAGCAGTTGGGGCAGCACCGGGGAGCTGTTTTTT. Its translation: CASSWGSTGELFF.